The 10 T cell receptor beta chains below come from one sample, sequenced in a study of T cell responses to AZD1222 COVID-19 vaccine. Here immunoSEQ multiplex PCR was the method, and the copy in TCRdb shows in-frame clones only, minus some. The profile covers roughly 130,000 clones, with approximately 90% appearing a single time and about 1.9% taken by the ten largest. The specimen was peripheral blood, collected on day 0 of AZD1222 vaccination. Source of these receptors: an adult in good health.

In its sample, this clone was seen once. The chain is built from TRBV5-1 and TRBJ2-3; TRBD1 or TRBD2 may be the D gene (5 bases each). Trimming removed 4 bases from V and 0 bases from J, with 15 bases in between. The CDR3 has 16 residues. Germline V CDR1 and CDR2: SGHRS, YFSETQ. CDR3 sequence (DNA): TGCGCCAGCAGCCCCGGCCGGGGCTTCAGCACAGATACGCAGTATTTT. Translation: CASSPGRGFSTDTQYF. The complete variable domain, with remaining parts taken from reference TRBV5-1 and TRBJ2-3, reads KAGVTQTPRYLIKTRGQQVTLSCSPISGHRSVSWYQQTPGQGLQFLFEYFSETQRNKGNFPGRFSGRQFSNSRSEMNVSTLELGDSALYLCASSPGRGFSTDTQYFGPGTRLTVL.

The J gene is TRBJ2-2, the V gene TRBV11-3, with 7 bases aligning to TRBD1. V was pared by 2 bases and J by 5 bases, with 5 bases of the junction left unmatched. The germline CDR1 and CDR2 sequences are SGHNT and YENEEA. CDR3 length equals 15 residues. As DNA, the CDR3 is TGTGCCAGCAGCTTACGACAGGGATCAACCGGGGAGCTGTTTTTT. It codes for CASSLRQGSTGELFF.

The chain carries TRBV4-1 and TRBJ1-5; a weak D match, TRBD1 (5 bases). This CDR3 comprises 15 residues. Germline-derived CDR1 and CDR2 are MGHRA and YSYEKL. Trimming took 0 bases from V and 1 from J, leaving 7 bases between them. As DNA, the CDR3 is TGCGCCAGCAGCCAAGAGGGGCTGAGCAATCAGCCCCAGCATTTT. As protein: CASSQEGLSNQPQHF.

The gene calls are TRBV19 and TRBJ1-4; 7 nucleotides agree with TRBD1. This CDR3 has 14 amino acids. The germline gives CDR1 LNHDA, CDR2 SQIVND (reference sequence). The J segment lost 6 bases and the V segment lost 5 bases, leaving 6 bases of the junction unmatched. Here the CDR3 DNA reads TGTGCCAGTAGTCCGACAGGGAGGGATGAAAAACTGTTTTTT. It is translated as CASSPTGRDEKLFF.

CDR3 sequence reads: CASSQDPAVQYF. In DNA form, the CDR3 reads TGTGCCAGCAGCCAAGATCCGGCTGTCCAGTACTTC. The rearrangement joins TRBV14 to TRBJ2-5; D unclear. The CDR3 has 12 residues. Germline assignment: CDR1 SGHDN and CDR2 FVKESK. V lost 0 bases to trimming and J lost 10 bases, with 9 bases between them.

The CDR3 bases are TGTGCCAGCAGCTTAATTGGCCAGGGGGATGGCTACACCTTC. Translation: CASSLIGQGDGYTF. The rearrangement links TRBV7-9 to TRBJ1-2; TRBD1 matches 7 bases. Germline CDR1 is SEHNR and CDR2 is FQNEAQ (reference sequence). The V gene end was trimmed by 2 bases and the J gene end by 6 bases; junction bases not matched to a gene: 6. There are 14 residues in the CDR3.

This sequence joins TRBV15 and TRBJ2-2; TRBD1 aligns across 7 bases. V shed 5 bases and J 5 bases; nucleotides not matched to a gene: 5. The CDR3 is 14 amino acids. Germline V lookup: CDR1 LNHNV, CDR2 YYDKDF (reference sequence). The CDR3 protein is CATSDRVGTGELFF. The CDR3 DNA is TGTGCCACCAGCGACAGGGTAGGGACCGGGGAGCTGTTTTTT.

This chain joins TRBV11-2 and TRBJ1-4, with 10 bases identical to TRBD1. V trimming: 6 bases; J trimming: 8 bases; junction bases outside the gene matches: 9. From germline, CDR1 is SGHAT and CDR2 FQNNGV. This CDR3 comprises 15 residues. CDR3 sequence (DNA): TGTGCCAGCAGTCTACGACAGGGGGCAAGAGAAAAACTGTTTTTT. It is translated as CASSLRQGAREKLFF. Based on the CDR3 plus reference TRBV11-2 and TRBJ1-4, the full variable domain is EAGVAQSPRYKIIEKRQSVAFWCNPISGHATLYWYQQILGQGPKLLIQFQNNGVVDDSQLPKDRFSAERLKGVDSTLKIQPAKLEDSAVYLCASSLRQGAREKLFFGSGTQLSVL.

The J gene is TRBJ2-1, the V gene TRBV7-2, with unresolved D. The CDR3 spans 14 residues. CDR1 is SGHTA, CDR2 FQGNSA, per germline. With 1 base removed from V and 8 bases from J, the gap between germline ends came to 12 bases. CDR3 DNA sequence: TGTGCCAGCAGCTTAGTTCCCCTAAGTTATGAGCAGTTCTTC. The encoded protein is CASSLVPLSYEQFF.

The rearrangement joins TRBV14 to TRBJ1-2; possibly TRBD1 for D (6 bases). The CDR3 length is 13 residues. The germline V and J ends were trimmed by 4 bases and 5 bases, with 11 bases remaining between them. Germline CDR1 SGHDN, CDR2 FVKESK. As DNA, the CDR3 is TGTGCCAGCAGCCCGGGGGGCTGGTATGGCTACACCTTC. It yields the protein CASSPGGWYGYTF. The variable domain in full, with the rest retrieved from reference TRBV14 and TRBJ1-2, is EAGVTQFPSHSVIEKGQTVTLRCDPISGHDNLYWYRRVMGKEIKFLLHFVKESKQDESGMPNNRFLAERTGGTYSTLKVQPAELEDSGVYFCASSPGGWYGYTFGSGTRLTVV.